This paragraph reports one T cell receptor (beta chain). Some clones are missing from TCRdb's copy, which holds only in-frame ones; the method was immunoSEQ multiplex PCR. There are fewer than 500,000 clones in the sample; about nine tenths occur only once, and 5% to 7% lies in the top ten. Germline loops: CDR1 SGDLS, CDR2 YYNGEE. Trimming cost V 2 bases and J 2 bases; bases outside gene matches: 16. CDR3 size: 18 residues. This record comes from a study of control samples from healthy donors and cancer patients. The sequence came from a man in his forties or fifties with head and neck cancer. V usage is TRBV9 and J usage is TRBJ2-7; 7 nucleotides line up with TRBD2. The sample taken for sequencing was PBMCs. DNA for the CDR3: TGTGCCAGCAGCGTTAACGCAGCCCTTGGGGGAGGGGCCTACGAGCAGTACTTC. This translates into CASSVNAALGGGAYEQYF.